One T cell receptor (beta chain) is described in this entry. This specimen belongs to a study of blood T cell repertoires in COVID-19. Whole-study context: The analysed material was cDNA or gDNA that came from T cells, B-cell-depleted T cells, or PBMCs.

Trimming cost V 1 base and J 7 bases; bases outside gene matches: 6. CDR1 and CDR2 from the germline V gene are LGHDT and YNNKEL (reference sequence). CDR3 length equals 14 residues. Sequencing used immunoSEQ multiplex PCR; TCRdb keeps in-frame clones, though not all of them. The sample consists of 80,000 to 100,000 clones, around 87% of them appearing once. The chain is built from TRBV3-1 (or the pseudogene TRBV3-2) and TRBJ1-1, with TRBD1 matching 7 bases. The sequencing input was peripheral blood. The clonotype comes from a human donor in a cohort sampled during active COVID-19. The CDR3 loop is CASSQVTGRREAFF. In nucleotides, the CDR3 is TGTGCCAGCAGCCAAGTGACAGGGCGTCGTGAAGCTTTCTTT.